This T cell receptor (beta chain) originates from a study of cytotoxic CD8 clonotypes in ibrutinib-treated CLL. Concerning this clone: Antigen: not known.

The CDR3 covers 15 residues. Trimming at V came to 5 bases and at J to 4 bases, leaving 7 bases not matched to a gene. CDR1 SGHVS and CDR2 FQNEAQ come from the germline V gene. The study, taken as a whole, reports: Baseline values of clonality outstripped age-matched healthy donors and followed circulating CD8+ T-cell counts. Public clonotypes showed up rarely, and on treatment they shrank or held steady.

Deep sequencing aimed at 1 in 200,000 to 1 in 1 million T cells' resolution. This table comes from immunoSEQ multiplex PCR, and its TCRdb copy is limited to in-frame clones, with some not included. Seen here are tens of thousands of clones, about 70% observed once, and the top ten hold around 13%. The receptor comes from a human donor with chronic lymphocytic leukemia. Sequences were derived from PBMCs, sampled after 12 months of ibrutinib treatment. The J gene is TRBJ2-2, the V gene TRBV7-8, with TRBD1 identical over 7 bases. CDR3 loop: CASSDRDSPTGELFF. The CDR3 DNA is TGTGCCAGCAGCGACCGGGACAGCCCCACCGGGGAGCTGTTTTTT.